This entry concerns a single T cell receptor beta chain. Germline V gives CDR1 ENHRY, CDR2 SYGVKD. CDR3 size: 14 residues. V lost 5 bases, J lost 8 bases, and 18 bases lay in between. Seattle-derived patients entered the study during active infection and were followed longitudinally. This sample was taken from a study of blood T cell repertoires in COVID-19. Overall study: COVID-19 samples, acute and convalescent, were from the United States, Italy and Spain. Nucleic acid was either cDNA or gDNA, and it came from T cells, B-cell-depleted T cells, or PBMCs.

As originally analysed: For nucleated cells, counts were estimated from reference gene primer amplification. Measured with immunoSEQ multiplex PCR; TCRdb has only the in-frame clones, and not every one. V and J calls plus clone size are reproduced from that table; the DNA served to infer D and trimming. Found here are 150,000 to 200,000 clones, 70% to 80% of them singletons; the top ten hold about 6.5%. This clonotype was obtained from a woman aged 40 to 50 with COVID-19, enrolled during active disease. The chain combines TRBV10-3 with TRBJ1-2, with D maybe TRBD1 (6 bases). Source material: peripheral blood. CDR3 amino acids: CAISLDQGQRGYTF. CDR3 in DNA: TGTGCCATCAGTTTAGATCAGGGGCAGAGGGGCTACACCTTC.